The following is a T cell receptor (beta chain) sequence with its context. The antigen remains unidentified. This entry belongs to a study of shared clonotypes between healthy human individuals. Overall study: Each donor had three CD4 naive, three CD4 memory, two CD8 naive and one CD8 memory plate.

Produced via immunoSEQ multiplex PCR; TCRdb's table is partial and in-frame only. The sample carries about 2.1 million clones, 80% to 95% recorded once. Findings of the study overall: Researchers found naive subsets generally carried larger estimated richness than memory subsets. Incompleteness in sorted-subset sequencing, despite large depth, was shown by rarefaction. Among non-shared clonotypes, generation probabilities were lower than among those shared by all four donors.

Only CD45RO-negative cells positively selected for CCR7 counted as naive CD8 cells, so terminally differentiated effector memory CD45RA+ cells were excluded. This CDR3 is 16 amino acids long. Per the germline V gene, CDR1 is SGHKS and CDR2 is YYEKEE (reference sequence). V dropped 5 bases and J dropped 6; count of bases not matched to a gene: 15. The TCR sequence derives from a man aged 18 to 29 in good health. Some clones in this sample may be carry-over from other donors' samples. The sequenced material came from naive CD8+ T cells from PBMCs. The chain has TRBV5-5 and TRBJ2-7, with 9 bases aligning to TRBD1. The CDR3 is CASRTDNPGQGSEQYF. The CDR3 nucleotides read TGTGCCAGCAGGACCGATAACCCGGGACAGGGAAGCGAGCAGTACTTC.